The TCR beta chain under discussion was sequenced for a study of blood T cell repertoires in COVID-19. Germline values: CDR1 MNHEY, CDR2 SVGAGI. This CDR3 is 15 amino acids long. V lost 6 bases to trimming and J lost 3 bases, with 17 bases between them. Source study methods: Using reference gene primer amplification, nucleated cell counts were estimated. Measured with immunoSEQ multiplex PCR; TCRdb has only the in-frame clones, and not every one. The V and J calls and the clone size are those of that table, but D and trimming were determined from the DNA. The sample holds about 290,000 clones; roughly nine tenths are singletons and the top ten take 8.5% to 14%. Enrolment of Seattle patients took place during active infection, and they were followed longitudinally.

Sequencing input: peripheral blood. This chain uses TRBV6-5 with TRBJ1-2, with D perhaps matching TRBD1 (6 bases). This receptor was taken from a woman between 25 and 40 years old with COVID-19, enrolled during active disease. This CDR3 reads CASSPQGNPYYGYTF. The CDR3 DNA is TGTGCCAGCAGCCCCCAGGGGAATCCGTACTATGGCTACACCTTC.